This TCR beta chain is from a study of blood T cell repertoires in COVID-19. Whole-study context: The United States, Italy and Spain supplied acute and convalescent COVID-19 samples.

With 5 bases clipped from V and 7 bases from J, the junction kept 11 bases outside the gene matches. Germline V gene sequence: CDR1 SEHNR, CDR2 FQNEAQ (reference sequence). This CDR3 has 15 amino acids. In the authors' methods: Scientists estimated how many nucleated cells there were by amplifying reference gene primers. Data came from immunoSEQ multiplex PCR; TCRdb stores just in-frame clones and leaves some out. V and J calls and clone size are as listed in that table; D and trimming were resolved from the DNA. In the table there are over 200,000 clones, around 86% of which are singletons. The chain carries TRBV7-9 and TRBJ2-7, with TRBD1 identical over 10 bases. The clonotype originates from a man in his fifties or sixties who had recovered from COVID-19. The sample taken for sequencing was peripheral blood. The CDR3 reads CASSPGQGVSQEQYF. The CDR3 region has the DNA TGTGCCAGCAGCCCCGGACAGGGGGTCTCTCAAGAGCAGTACTTC.